The rows below give T cell receptor beta chains drawn from one sample of a study of shared clonotypes between healthy human individuals. This table comes from immunoSEQ multiplex PCR, and its TCRdb copy is limited to in-frame clones, with some not included. Of a few million clones in the sample, approximately 93% were seen once. Specimen: naive CD4+ T cells from PBMCs. The receptor set was obtained from a man aged 18 to 29 in good health. Some clones in this sample may be carry-over from other donors' samples. Each CDR3 is given with its conserved first and last residue. A D gene is named only where the DNA matches it firmly. For some rows the clone size is stated as once, few or many, or as a class when expanded; others skip it.

D,size,V,J,CDR3,DNA
.,.,TRBV5-1,TRBJ1-3,CASSFGGNTIYF,TGCGCCAGCAGCTTTGGTGGAAACACCATATATTTT
.,.,TRBV20-1,TRBJ1-1,CSARGAAEAFF,TGCAGTGCTAGGGGGGCGGCTGAAGCTTTCTTT
.,.,TRBV6-6,TRBJ2-3,CASSYSASADTQYF,TGTGCCAGCAGTTACTCGGCCTCAGCGGATACGCAGTATTTT
TRBD1,once,TRBV14,TRBJ2-1,CASSQRRTGIYNEQFF,TGTGCCAGCAGCCAGCGGCGGACAGGAATCTACAATGAGCAGTTCTTC
TRBD1,.,TRBV10-2,TRBJ1-2,CASSESWAGTDIYGYTF,TGCGCCAGCAGTGAGTCATGGGCCGGGACAGATATCTATGGCTACACCTTC
.,.,TRBV7-9,TRBJ1-3,CASSPPGGNTIYF,TGTGCCAGCAGCCCCCCCGGTGGAAACACCATATATTTT
TRBD1,.,TRBV30,TRBJ2-2,CAWSRGQGAGGELFF,TGTGCCTGGAGTAGAGGACAGGGGGCAGGCGGGGAGCTGTTTTTT
TRBD1,.,TRBV7-3,TRBJ1-1,CASSPDNRGTNTEAFF,TGTGCCAGCAGCCCAGACAACAGGGGGACAAACACTGAAGCTTTCTTT
.,.,TRBV6-5,TRBJ2-7,CASSRGGSKPYEQYF,TGTGCCAGCAGCCGCGGAGGGAGCAAACCCTACGAGCAGTACTTC
.,.,TRBV2,TRBJ2-5,CATSKRVQETQYF,TGTGCCACCTCAAAGCGGGTCCAAGAGACCCAGTACTTC